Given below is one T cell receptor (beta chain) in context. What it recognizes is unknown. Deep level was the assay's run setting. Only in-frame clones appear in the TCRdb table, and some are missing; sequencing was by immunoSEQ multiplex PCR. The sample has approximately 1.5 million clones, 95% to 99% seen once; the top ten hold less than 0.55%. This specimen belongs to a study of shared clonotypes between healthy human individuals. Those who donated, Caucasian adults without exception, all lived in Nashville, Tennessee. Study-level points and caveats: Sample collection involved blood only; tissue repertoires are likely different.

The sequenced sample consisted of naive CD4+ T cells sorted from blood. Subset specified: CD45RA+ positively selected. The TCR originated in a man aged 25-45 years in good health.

The CDR3 here is CASSPQGYNYGYTF. The CDR3 bases are TGTGCCAGCTCACCGCAGGGTTATAACTATGGCTACACCTTC. This sequence joins TRBV18 and TRBJ1-2, with a tentative D call TRBD1 (5 bases). Germline V CDR1 and CDR2: KGHSH, LQKENI. This CDR3 has 14 residues. Trimming stripped 3 bases from V and 1 base from J, with 9 bases between.